This T cell receptor beta chain was retrieved from a study of T cell responses to AZD1222 COVID-19 vaccine. This table comes from immunoSEQ multiplex PCR, and its TCRdb copy is limited to in-frame clones, with some not included. The table shows just over 150,000 clones, with more than 85% occurring only once. Doses given second, at about 4 or about 12 weeks, were pooled. The length of the CDR3 is 15 residues. Trimming took 2 bases from V and 0 from J, leaving 10 bases between them. The germline gives CDR1 MGHRA, CDR2 YSYEKL. Study outcomes and limitations: Only after the peak T cell response were repertoires sampled. Nearly half of spike-specific TCRs reportedly target unmutated variant regions. Baseline serology detected seropositivity in only six AZD1222 recipients.

Concerning this clone: The antigen remains unidentified.

This TCR came from an adult who received the AZD1222 COVID-19 vaccine. The source was peripheral blood, collected 28 days after the second AZD1222 dose. The chain employs TRBV4-1 and TRBJ1-1; no definite D call. CDR3 DNA sequence: TGCGCCAGCAGCCAAATTGTACGGATGAACACTGAAGCTTTCTTT. Amino acid sequence: CASSQIVRMNTEAFF.